Listed here are 4 T cell receptor beta chains from one sample, sequenced in a study of T cell repertoires in aging, cancer and after chemotherapy. A mixed TRB-A/B primer pool amplified rearranged TRB by multiplex touch-down PCR. A single record per CDR3 protein comes from TCRdb applying MiXCR to the multiplex PCR reads. Of fewer than 11,000 distinct CDR3 sequences listed, more than 30% are singletons. Peripheral blood genomic DNA, not sorted cells or RNA, was the template. Sequenced material: blood. The receptors come from a human donor in good health.

The CDR3 loop is CASSLRGLATTDTQYF. CDR3 in DNA: TGTGCCAGCAGTTTAAGAGGACTAGCGACCACAGATACGCAGTATTTT. V is TRBV27 and J is TRBJ2-3; 9 nucleotides agree with TRBD2. This CDR3 contains 16 residues. Germline trimming cut 2 bases from V and 2 bases from J; bases unmatched to any gene: 5. The germline CDR1 and CDR2 sequences are MNHEY and SMNVEV (reference sequence).

Only a few counts were recorded for this clonotype. The rearrangement joins TRBV6-5 to TRBJ2-7, with 8 bases aligning to TRBD1. The CDR3 extends over 13 amino acids. The germline V gene encodes CDR1 MNHEY and CDR2 SVGAGI. V was pared by 6 bases and J by 2 bases, with 3 bases of the junction left unmatched. This CDR3 reads CASRETGAYEQYF. DNA of the CDR3: TGTGCCAGCAGAGAGACAGGGGCCTACGAGCAGTACTTC.

By frequency in the sample, this clonotype is medium-sized. The genes are TRBV19 and TRBJ2-1; D not resolved. Per the germline V gene, CDR1 is LNHDA and CDR2 is SQIVND (reference sequence). There are 14 residues in the CDR3. V lost 3 bases, J lost 8 bases, and 14 bases lay in between. The CDR3, as DNA: TGTGCCAGTAGTATCCCCGGTAGGGCTGATGAGCAGTTCTTC. It translates to CASSIPGRADEQFF.

V is TRBV6-5 and J is TRBJ2-3, with 12 positions matching TRBD1. J gave up 7 bases and V 2 bases, and 10 bases lay outside the gene matches. The CDR3 has 17 residues. CDR1 and CDR2 (germline): MNHEY, SVGAGI. CDR3 loop: CASSYLPGTGGGNTQYF. Here the CDR3 DNA reads TGTGCCAGCAGTTACCTTCCCGGGACAGGGGGCGGTAATACGCAGTATTTT.